This passage covers 17 T cell receptor beta chains from one sample sequenced in a study of OX40 agonist ivuxolimab in advanced cancers. Using immunoSEQ multiplex PCR, the repertoire was profiled, and TCRdb retains in-frame clones only, with some absent. The sample holds about 77,000 clones, 85% to 90% seen once. Sequencing was performed on CD4+ or CD8+ T cells sorted from blood, taken in a trial of the OX40 agonist ivuxolimab. The receptors shown here come from an adult with an advanced solid tumor such as melanoma, head and neck, liver or kidney cancer.

The chain links TRBV7-2 to TRBJ1-2, with unresolved D. CDR1 is SGHTA and CDR2 is FQGNSA in the germline V gene. This CDR3 contains 13 residues. Trimming cost V 5 bases and J 0 bases, with 7 bases left between them. The CDR3 sequence is CASSSGANYGYTF. The CDR3 bases are TGTGCCAGCAGCAGTGGGGCTAACTATGGCTACACCTTC.

The chain recombines TRBV6-6 with TRBJ2-7; 12 bases are a match to TRBD1. CDR1 and CDR2 from the germline V gene are MNHNY and SVGAGI (reference sequence). J was trimmed by 5 bases and V by 5 bases; bases with no gene match: 4. There are 14 residues in the CDR3. The DNA of the CDR3 is TGTGCCAGCAGTGGGGGACAGGGGGCCCACGAGCAGTACTTC. Its protein product is CASSGGQGAHEQYF.

V gene TRBV5-1 combines with J gene TRBJ2-1, with 10 positions matching TRBD1. CDR1 is SGHRS and CDR2 is YFSETQ in the germline V gene. The V and J ends lost 0 bases and 6 bases, in that order; junction bases with no gene match: 6. CDR3 length: 16 amino acids. The CDR3 DNA reads as TGCGCCAGCAGCTTGGTCCGGGACAGGGGCCCCAATGAGCAGTTCTTC. Its translation: CASSLVRDRGPNEQFF.

The chain has TRBV5-4 and TRBJ1-1; a possible D gene is TRBD1 (5 bases). The CDR3 covers 15 residues. The germline V and J ends were trimmed by 6 bases and 2 bases, with 17 bases remaining between them. CDR1 SGHNT and CDR2 YYREEE come from the germline V gene (reference sequence). For the CDR3, the DNA is TGTGCCAGCACCGGCTGGGGGGGTGGAAACACTGAAGCTTTCTTT. As protein: CASTGWGGGNTEAFF.

This chain uses TRBV7-2 with TRBJ2-3; unclear D gene. V gave up 5 bases and J gave up 5 bases, with 5 bases separating them. CDR3 length: 11 residues. Germline loops: CDR1 SGHTA, CDR2 FQGNSA. CDR3 coding DNA: TGTGCCAGCAGCGCAGGAGATACGCAGTATTTT. It is translated as CASSAGDTQYF.

The J gene is TRBJ2-5, the V gene TRBV25-1; tentative D call: TRBD2 (5 bases). Looked up from germline, CDR1 is MGHDK and CDR2 is SYGVNS. V lost 0 bases, J lost 3 bases, and 5 bases lay in between. The CDR3 covers 13 residues. The CDR3 DNA follows: TGTGCCAGCAGTGAATACGGGGAAGAGACCCAGTACTTC. Translating it yields CASSEYGEETQYF.

This rearrangement joins TRBV2 to TRBJ1-5; D not resolved. CDR3 length equals 15 residues. CDR1 and CDR2 from the germline V gene are SNHLY and FYNNEI. V gave up 2 bases and J gave up 1 base, with 9 bases separating them. This CDR3 is CASSELRESNQPQHF. CDR3 bases: TGTGCCAGCAGTGAATTAAGGGAGAGCAATCAGCCCCAGCATTTT.

V and J are TRBV11-1 and TRBJ2-7, with 9 bases fitting TRBD1. This CDR3 is built from 15 residues. CDR1 is SGHAT, CDR2 FQDESV, per germline (reference sequence). V lost 3 bases to trimming and J lost 1 base; unmatched junction nucleotides: 4. The CDR3 region is CASSLADRGSYEQYF. The CDR3 DNA reads as TGTGCCAGCAGCTTGGCGGACAGGGGTTCCTACGAGCAGTACTTC.

The J gene is TRBJ1-6, the V gene TRBV2, with unresolved D. Trimming shortened V by 5 bases and J by 6 bases, and 8 bases separated the two germline ends. The CDR3 extends over 13 amino acids. Germline CDR1 and CDR2: SNHLY and FYNNEI. This chain's CDR3 is CASSSDINSPLHF. The CDR3 nucleotides read TGTGCCAGCAGTTCCGACATTAATTCACCCCTCCACTTT. Full variable domain (outside the CDR3, taken from reference TRBV2 and TRBJ1-6): EPEVTQTPSHQVTQMGQEVILRCVPISNHLYFYWYRQILGQKVEFLVSFYNNEISEKSEIFDDQFSVERPDGSNFTLKIRSTKLEDSAMYFCASSSDINSPLHFGNGTRLTVT.

The rearrangement joins TRBV2 to TRBJ1-6; D is uncertain. The CDR3 runs 15 residues. CDR1 and CDR2 from the germline V gene are SNHLY and FYNNEI. V was trimmed by 7 bases and J by 7 bases, leaving 17 bases between them. The CDR3: CASTPEGQPNSPLHF. CDR3 bases: TGTGCCAGCACCCCGGAAGGGCAACCCAATTCACCCCTCCACTTT.

The genes are TRBV11-2 and TRBJ1-2, with TRBD1 identical over 8 bases. V lost 1 base, J lost 3 bases, and 7 bases stayed unmatched. This CDR3 contains 16 residues. The germline gives CDR1 SGHAT, CDR2 FQNNGV. DNA for the CDR3: TGTGCCAGCAGCTTAGGACAGGGGTTCGGGTACTATGGCTACACCTTC. Its translation: CASSLGQGFGYYGYTF.

V and J are TRBV29-1 and TRBJ1-1; D ambiguous. Trimming shortened V by 5 bases and J by 4 bases, and 11 bases separated the two germline ends. CDR1 is SQVTM, CDR2 ANQGSEA, per germline. This CDR3 contains 12 residues. CDR3 nucleotides: TGCAGCGTTAAGCGCTTTGCCACTGAAGCTTTCTTT. As protein: CSVKRFATEAFF.

The gene calls are TRBV15 and TRBJ2-7, with 8 bases that match TRBD1. This CDR3 comprises 12 residues. Trimming removed 3 bases from V and 7 bases from J; junction bases left unmatched: 2. CDR1 is LNHNV, CDR2 YYDKDF, per germline (reference sequence). The CDR3 bases are TGTGCCACCAGCAGGGACAGGGTTGAGCAGTACTTC. Residues: CATSRDRVEQYF. The full variable domain, in which reference TRBV15 and TRBJ2-7 provide the parts outside the CDR3, is DAMVIQNPRYQVTQFGKPVTLSCSQTLNHNVMYWYQQKSSQAPKLLFHYYDKDFNNEADTPDNFQSRRPNTSFCFLDIRSPGLGDTAMYLCATSRDRVEQYFGPGTRLTVT.

This clone was picked up one time. The chain combines TRBV30 with TRBJ1-6; TRBD1 matches at 7 bases. From germline, CDR1 is GTSNPN and CDR2 SVGIG (reference sequence). The CDR3 loop spans 15 amino acids. With V trimmed by 2 bases and J by 8 bases, 9 bases remained unmatched. The CDR3 DNA reads TGTGCCTGGAGTCCACCGTGGACAGGTGATTCACCCCTCCACTTT. Protein sequence: CAWSPPWTGDSPLHF.

The table lists this clone with a few counts. The V call is TRBV2, the J call TRBJ1-3; D not resolved. This CDR3 comprises 15 residues. Looked up from germline, CDR1 is SNHLY and CDR2 is FYNNEI. V gave up 6 bases and J gave up 0 bases, with 12 bases separating them. The CDR3: CASSRSPRSGNTIYF. DNA of the CDR3: TGTGCCAGCAGCCGAAGCCCCCGCTCTGGAAACACCATATATTTT.

The chain links TRBV7-9 to TRBJ2-5, with a possible D match to TRBD2 (6 bases). The germline CDR1 and CDR2 sequences are SEHNR and FQNEAQ (reference sequence). The CDR3 totals 16 residues. Between the trimmed V and J ends, which lost 6 bases and 2 bases, there was a span of 19 bases. The DNA for the CDR3 is TGTGCCAGCAGTTCCGATAACACGGGACTGCAAGAGACCCAGTACTTC. It encodes CASSSDNTGLQETQYF.

The chain combines TRBV18 with TRBJ1-5, with D possibly matching TRBD1 (6 bases). CDR1 is KGHSH, CDR2 LQKENI, per germline. The CDR3 sequence is 15 residues long. V lost 0 bases to trimming and J lost 5 bases, with 11 bases between them. CDR3 coding DNA: TGTGCCAGCTCACCACCGGGGGCGGATTATCAGCCCCAGCATTTT. Its translation is CASSPPGADYQPQHF. Variable domain in full (rest from reference TRBV18 and TRBJ1-5): NAGVMQNPRHLVRRRGQEARLRCSPMKGHSHVYWYRQLPEEGLKFMVYLQKENIIDESGMPKERFSAEFPKEGPSILRIQQVVRGDSAAYFCASSPPGADYQPQHFGDGTRLSIL.